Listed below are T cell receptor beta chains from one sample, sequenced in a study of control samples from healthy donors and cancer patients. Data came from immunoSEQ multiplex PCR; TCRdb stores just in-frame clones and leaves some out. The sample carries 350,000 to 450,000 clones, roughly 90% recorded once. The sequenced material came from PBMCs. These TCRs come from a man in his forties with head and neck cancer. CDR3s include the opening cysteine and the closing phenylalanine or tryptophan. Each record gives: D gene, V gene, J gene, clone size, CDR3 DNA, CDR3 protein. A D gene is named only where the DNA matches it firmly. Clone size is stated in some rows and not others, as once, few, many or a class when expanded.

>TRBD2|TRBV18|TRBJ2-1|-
TGTGCCAGCTCACCGGGGACTAGCGGGGCCAATGAGCAGTTCTTC
CASSPGTSGANEQFF
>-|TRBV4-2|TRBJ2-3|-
TGTGCCAGCAGCCAAGTTTCCCTTGGGGCCACAGATACGCAGTATTTT
CASSQVSLGATDTQYF
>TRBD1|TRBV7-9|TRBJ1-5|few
TGTGCCAGCAGCCCTGGGACAGGCACAAAGCAGCCCCAGCATTTT
CASSPGTGTKQPQHF
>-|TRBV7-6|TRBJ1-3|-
TGTGCCAGCAGCGCCACAGCTGGAAACACCATATATTTT
CASSATAGNTIYF
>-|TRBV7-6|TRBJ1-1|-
TGTGCCAGCAGCTTTCGCGGGGCGGCGAACACTGAAGCTTTCTTT
CASSFRGAANTEAFF
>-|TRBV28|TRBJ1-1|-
TGTGCCAGCATCCCCGGTGGAGGGATCACTGAAGCTTTCTTT
CASIPGGGITEAFF
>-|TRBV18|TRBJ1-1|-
TGTGCCAGCTCACCAGAAAGAGACACTGAAGCTTTCTTT
CASSPERDTEAFF
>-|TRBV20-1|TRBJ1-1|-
TGCAGTGCTAGAGAGGACACTGAAGCTTTCTTT
CSAREDTEAFF
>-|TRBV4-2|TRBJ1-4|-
TGTGCCAGCAGCGAGCAGAGGGAAAAACTGTTTTTT
CASSEQREKLFF
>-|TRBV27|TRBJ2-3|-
TGTGCCAGCAAGCCCCTCGGCACAGATACGCAGTATTTT
CASKPLGTDTQYF
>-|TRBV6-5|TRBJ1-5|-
TGTGCCAGCAGCGTGACGGGGGATCAGCCCCAGCATTTT
CASSVTGDQPQHF
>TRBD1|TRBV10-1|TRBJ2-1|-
TGCGCCAGCAGTGCCTTGACAGGGGGCCGATATGAGCAGTTCTTC
CASSALTGGRYEQFF
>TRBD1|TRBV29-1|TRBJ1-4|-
TGCAGCGTTGAATCTCCCAGGGGGCGCAGAGAAAAACTGTTTTTT
CSVESPRGRREKLFF
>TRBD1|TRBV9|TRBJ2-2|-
TGTGCCAGCAGGGACAGGGAGAACACCGGGGAGCTGTTTTTT
CASRDRENTGELFF
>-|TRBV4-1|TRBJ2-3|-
TGCGCCAGCAGCCAGGACGCGGTAGTGGGAACAGATACGCAGTATTTT
CASSQDAVVGTDTQYF
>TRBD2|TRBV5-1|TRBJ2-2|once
TGCGCCAGCAGCTTGGAGACTAGCGGTGGGACCGGGGAGCTGTTTTTT
CASSLETSGGTGELFF
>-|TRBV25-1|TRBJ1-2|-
TGTGCCAGCAGCCACAGGACGTATGGCTACACCTTC
CASSHRTYGYTF
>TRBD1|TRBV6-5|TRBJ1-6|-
TGTGCCAGCACCCAGGGGGAGCTACGGTCACCCCTCCACTTT
CASTQGELRSPLHF
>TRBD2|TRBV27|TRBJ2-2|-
TGTGCCAGCAGTTTCCACGGACTAGCCCCAACCGGGGAGCTGTTTTTT
CASSFHGLAPTGELFF
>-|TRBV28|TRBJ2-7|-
TGTGCCAGTACCCGGGACAACTCCTACGAGCAGTACTTC
CASTRDNSYEQYF
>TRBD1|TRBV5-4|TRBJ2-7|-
TGTGCCAGCAGCGTTACAGGGGGCCTCTACTACGAGCAGTACTTC
CASSVTGGLYYEQYF
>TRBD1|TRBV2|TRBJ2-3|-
TGTGCCAGCCTGACAGGGGTGCGGGTCACAGATACGCAGTATTTT
CASLTGVRVTDTQYF
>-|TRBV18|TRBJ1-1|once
TGTGCCAGCTCGCCCCGAGGTGAATTGAACACTGAAGCTTTCTTT
CASSPRGELNTEAFF
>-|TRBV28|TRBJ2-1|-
TGTGCCAGCAGTCCGGGGAACGGCCCCCTTGAGCAGTTCTTC
CASSPGNGPLEQFF
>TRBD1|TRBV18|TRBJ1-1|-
TGTGCCAGCCCTAAACAGGGGAACAAGAACACTGAAGCTTTCTTT
CASPKQGNKNTEAFF
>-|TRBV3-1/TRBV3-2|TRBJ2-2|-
TGTGCCAGCAGCCAACCGTGGGCTACCAACACCGGGGAGCTGTTTTTT
CASSQPWATNTGELFF
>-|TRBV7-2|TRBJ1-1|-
TGTGCCAGCAGCTTGGAACAGGCGGAACGAGAAGCTTTCTTT
CASSLEQAEREAFF
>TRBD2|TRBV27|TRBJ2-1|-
TGTGCCAGCAGTTTAGTTACTAGCGGATATTACAATGAGCAGTTCTTC
CASSLVTSGYYNEQFF
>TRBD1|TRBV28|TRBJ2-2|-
TGTGCCAGCAGCTCACAGGGGGCGGGGACCGGGGAGCTGTTTTTT
CASSSQGAGTGELFF
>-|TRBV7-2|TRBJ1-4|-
TGTGCCAGTGCGTCGAGGGCCCAAAATGAAAAACTGTTTTTT
CASASRAQNEKLFF
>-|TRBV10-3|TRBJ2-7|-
TGTGCCATCAGTGGGTACAGGGATACCTACGAGCAGTACTTC
CAISGYRDTYEQYF
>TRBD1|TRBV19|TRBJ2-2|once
TGTGCCAGTAGTTCCGACCGGGACAGGGAACGTGGGGAGCTGTTTTTT
CASSSDRDRERGELFF
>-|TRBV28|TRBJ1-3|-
TGTGCCAGCAGTTTATACAACCTTGTGGGAAACACCATATATTTT
CASSLYNLVGNTIYF
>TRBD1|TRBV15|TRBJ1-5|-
TGTGCCACCAGCAGAGATTGGACAGGGAGTCAGCCCCAGCATTTT
CATSRDWTGSQPQHF
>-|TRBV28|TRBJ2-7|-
TGTGCCAGCAGTTTATGGGTTGACGAGCAGTACTTC
CASSLWVDEQYF
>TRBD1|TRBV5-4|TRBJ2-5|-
TGTGCCAGCAGCACCCCGGGACAGCCGCAAGAGACCCAGTACTTC
CASSTPGQPQETQYF